This T cell receptor (beta chain) derives from a study of CD8+ T cells in alopecia areata. Following RNA extraction, reverse transcription yielded cDNA that acted as the sequencing template. Sequencing used immunoSEQ multiplex PCR; TCRdb keeps in-frame clones, though not all of them. The sample shows about 140,000 clones, about 54% of them seen only once. The germline gives CDR1 SQVTM, CDR2 ANQGSEA. The length of the CDR3 is 14 residues. Trimming cost V 5 bases and J 4 bases, with 18 bases left between them. Material for sequencing was CD4+ T cells sorted from blood. This sequence originates from a human donor in good health. The rearrangement uses TRBV29-1 and TRBJ2-7, with D unclear. This chain's CDR3 is CSVSLRLLPYEQYF. The DNA of the CDR3 is TGCAGCGTTTCTCTGCGGCTTCTACCATACGAGCAGTACTTC.